These 14 T cell receptor beta chains originate from one sample sequenced in a study of beta chain features in type 1 diabetes. The sequenced template was cDNA made from the entire isolated RNA. Generated by immunoSEQ multiplex PCR, the TCRdb table keeps only in-frame clones and is missing some. Of 300,000 to 350,000 clones in the sample, 8% were seen once. The sequenced sample consisted of central memory CD4+ T cells from blood. Receptors were obtained from a young woman in good health.

The chain carries TRBV15 and TRBJ2-4; D call uncertain. There are 16 residues in the CDR3. The V end was cut by 3 bases, the J end by 2 bases, with 14 bases between. The germline CDR1 and CDR2 sequences are LNHNV and YYDKDF (reference sequence). DNA of the CDR3: TGTGCCACCAGCAGTTTCGCAGAGCAGACCAAAAACATTCAGTACTTC. It yields the protein CATSSFAEQTKNIQYF.

The V gene is TRBV7-8, the J gene TRBJ2-3, with D unresolved. Germline V gene sequence: CDR1 SGHVS, CDR2 FQNEAQ. The V end lost 5 bases, the J end lost 5 bases, and 14 bases lay between the germline ends. The CDR3 is 14 residues long. The CDR3 DNA is TGTGCCAGCAGCCCCAATCCTGTAGGAGATACGCAGTATTTT. Translation gives CASSPNPVGDTQYF.

The table lists this clone with a few counts. The chain joins TRBV15 to TRBJ1-3; D remains ambiguous. The CDR3 loop spans 14 amino acids. Germline lookup yields CDR1 LNHNV and CDR2 YYDKDF (reference sequence). Between the trimmed V and J ends, which lost 3 bases and 5 bases, there was a span of 11 bases. CDR3 residues: CATSRAVGRNTIYF. The CDR3 DNA follows: TGTGCCACCAGCAGGGCGGTGGGTAGAAACACCATATATTTT.

This chain connects TRBV15 to TRBJ2-3; D remains ambiguous. This CDR3 is built from 15 residues. CDR1 is LNHNV, CDR2 YYDKDF, per germline (reference sequence). The V end lost 1 base, the J end lost 5 bases, and 13 bases lay between the germline ends. CDR3: CATSRVGLLLDTQYF. The CDR3, as DNA: TGTGCCACCAGCAGAGTAGGTCTCCTTCTAGATACGCAGTATTTT. Drawing the rest from reference TRBV15 and TRBJ2-3, the complete variable domain is DAMVIQNPRYQVTQFGKPVTLSCSQTLNHNVMYWYQQKSSQAPKLLFHYYDKDFNNEADTPDNFQSRRPNTSFCFLDIRSPGLGDTAMYLCATSRVGLLLDTQYFGPGTRLTVL.

This clone came up a few times. The chain carries TRBV7-6 and TRBJ2-7; TRBD1 aligns across 7 bases. V lost 5 bases and J lost 7; bases outside the gene matches: 14. The length of the CDR3 is 15 residues. Germline V lookup: CDR1 SGHVS, CDR2 FNYEAQ. CDR3 loop: CASSRGRQGRGEQYF. The CDR3 nucleotides read TGTGCCAGCAGCCGTGGCCGACAGGGCCGGGGTGAGCAGTACTTC.

This clone was detected a few times. The chain carries TRBV7-2 and TRBJ2-1; 13 bases align to TRBD2. The ends lost 5 bases at V and 3 bases at J; junction bases unmatched: 7. Germline V lookup: CDR1 SGHTA, CDR2 FQGNSA. This CDR3 region has 17 residues. The CDR3 DNA is TGTGCCAGCAGCCTCCCGGGACTAGCGGGGAGCTACAATGAGCAGTTCTTC. Its translation is CASSLPGLAGSYNEQFF.

There are a few counts of this clone. The chain joins TRBV11-3 to TRBJ2-7; D not resolved. Germline-derived CDR1 and CDR2 are SGHNT and YENEEA. CDR3 length equals 13 residues. The V gene lost 1 base and the J gene lost 2 bases, with 6 bases spanning the gap. CDR3 region: CASSLGPAYEQYF. In DNA, the CDR3 is TGTGCCAGCAGCTTAGGACCCGCCTACGAGCAGTACTTC.

This clone has a count of ten or more. The V call is TRBV19, the J call TRBJ1-5, with D perhaps TRBD1 (5 bases). The CDR3 totals 15 residues. Trimming stripped 5 bases from V and 4 bases from J, with 15 bases between. Germline CDR1 LNHDA, CDR2 SQIVND (reference sequence). CDR3 in DNA: TGTGCCAGTAGTTACGACGGGGGAAATAATCAGCCCCAGCATTTT. Its protein product is CASSYDGGNNQPQHF.

This clone has more than one count but fewer than ten. The chain couples TRBV5-1 to TRBJ2-1, with D possibly being TRBD1 (5 bases). Per germline, CDR1 SGHRS and CDR2 YFSETQ. V was shortened by 2 bases and J by 5 bases, with 8 bases between the two germline ends. The CDR3 has 13 residues. The CDR3 sequence is CASSFTGNNEQFF. CDR3 coding DNA: TGCGCCAGCAGCTTTACAGGAAACAATGAGCAGTTCTTC.

Ten or more counts support this clone. The chain has TRBV28 and TRBJ2-7; D is undetermined. V was shortened by 5 bases and J by 4 bases, with 9 bases between the two germline ends. Germline V gives CDR1 MDHEN, CDR2 SYDVKM. The CDR3 has 12 residues. Written as DNA, the CDR3 is TGTGCCAGCAGTATTCGGAGATACGAGCAGTACTTC. Translated: CASSIRRYEQYF.

This clone was counted at least ten times. The rearrangement uses TRBV9 and TRBJ1-3; tentatively, D is TRBD1 (5 bases). V lost 3 bases to trimming and J lost 0 bases, with 10 bases between them. Germline CDR1 SGDLS, CDR2 YYNGEE. The CDR3 sequence is 15 residues long. The CDR3 nucleotides read TGTGCCAGCAGCGCTCCAGGGACCTCTGGAAACACCATATATTTT. This gives the protein CASSAPGTSGNTIYF.

A few counts support this clone. This chain connects TRBV19 to TRBJ2-7, with 7 bases fitting TRBD2. Germline-derived CDR1 and CDR2 are LNHDA and SQIVND (reference sequence). This CDR3 region has 12 residues. Losses at the gene ends were 4 bases for V and 3 bases for J; bases not matched to a gene: 0. As DNA, the CDR3 is TGTGCCAGTAGTACGGGAGGCTACGAGCAGTACTTC. It yields the protein CASSTGGYEQYF.

The CDR3 reads CASSGGTVGRDTQYF. The CDR3 region has the DNA TGTGCCAGCAGCGGGGGGACAGTCGGGCGGGATACGCAGTATTTT. The chain employs TRBV7-2 and TRBJ2-3; tentatively, D is TRBD1 (7 bases). Trimming took 5 bases from V and 6 from J, leaving 18 bases between them. The germline V gene encodes CDR1 SGHTA and CDR2 FQGNSA. The CDR3 consists of 15 residues.

The J gene is TRBJ2-5, the V gene TRBV6-6; no clear D gene. Trimming left V 2 bases short and J 3 bases short, with 16 bases between. CDR3 size: 16 residues. Germline CDR1 MNHNY, CDR2 SVGAGI (reference sequence). This CDR3 is CASSYNSDWPEETQYF. CDR3 nucleotides: TGTGCCAGCAGTTACAATTCCGACTGGCCCGAAGAGACCCAGTACTTC.